What follows describes a single TCR beta chain. The sample originates from a study of blood T cell repertoires in COVID-19. Study summary: There were acute and convalescent COVID-19 samples, and they came from the United States, Italy and Spain. T cells, B-cell-depleted T cells, or PBMCs supplied cDNA or gDNA.

TCRdb keeps only in-frame clones here, not all; method: immunoSEQ multiplex PCR. The sample has tens of thousands of clones; 88% are singletons. CDR1 and CDR2 from the germline V gene are SGHNT and YYREEE (reference sequence). Trimming left V 5 bases short and J 2 bases short, with 16 bases between. CDR3 size: 15 residues. This TCR was sampled from a human donor in a cohort sampled during active COVID-19. J is TRBJ2-5 and V is TRBV5-4, with TRBD1 as a possible D gene (5 bases). Sample: peripheral blood. In nucleotides, the CDR3 is TGTGCCAGCAGTTCTACAATGGGGCAGCAAGAGACCCAGTACTTC. Amino acids: CASSSTMGQQETQYF. Full variable domain (outside the CDR3, taken from reference TRBV5-4 and TRBJ2-5): ETGVTQSPTHLIKTRGQQVTLRCSSQSGHNTVSWYQQALGQGPQFIFQYYREEENGRGNFPPRFSGLQFPNYSSELNVNALELDDSALYLCASSSTMGQQETQYFGPGTRLLVL.